This is a list of T cell receptor beta chains from one sample in a study of T cell changes during pregnancy in multiple sclerosis. The method was immunoSEQ multiplex PCR; TCRdb's version includes in-frame clones alone and lacks a portion of them. The data show approximately 65,000 clones, 96% seen once. The input for sequencing was CD8+ T cells from peripheral blood mononuclear cells, taken after pregnancy. The receptors derive from a female donor with multiple sclerosis, enrolled in a pregnancy study. CDR3s include the opening cysteine and the closing phenylalanine or tryptophan. The order of the fields is D gene, clone size, V gene, J gene, CDR3 protein, CDR3 DNA. D genes are given only for firm matches. Only some rows state a clone size, as once, few, many or a class for expanded clones.

>TRBD1|once|TRBV4-1|TRBJ1-2
CASSQERLRSDREQGYTF
TGCGCCAGCAGCCAAGAGAGGTTACGTTCGGACAGGGAGCAGGGCTACACCTTC
>NA|NA|TRBV4-1|TRBJ1-5
CASSQDRVWEPQHF
TGCGCCAGCAGCCAAGACAGGGTTTGGGAGCCCCAGCATTTT
>NA|NA|TRBV4-2|TRBJ2-1
CASSQERGLATEQFF
TGTGCCAGCAGCCAAGAAAGGGGCCTAGCGACTGAGCAGTTCTTC
>TRBD2|NA|TRBV2|TRBJ2-1
CASQGRELSYNEQFF
TGTGCCAGCCAAGGGAGGGAGTTGTCCTACAATGAGCAGTTCTTC
>NA|NA|TRBV6-5|TRBJ1-4
CASRRTPATNEKLFF
TGTGCCAGCAGAAGGACTCCGGCAACTAATGAAAAACTGTTTTTT
>NA|NA|TRBV19|TRBJ2-7
CASSPRGSSYEQYF
TGTGCCAGTAGCCCCCGTGGCAGCTCCTACGAGCAGTACTTC
>TRBD2|once|TRBV19|TRBJ2-5
CASSPWGGETQYF
TGTGCCAGTAGTCCCTGGGGGGGGGAGACCCAGTACTTC
>NA|NA|TRBV27|TRBJ2-3
CASSPGFRQGITDTQYF
TGTGCCAGCAGTCCCGGATTTCGGCAGGGTATCACAGATACGCAGTATTTT
>TRBD2|NA|TRBV13|TRBJ2-1
CASSLGLAGYEQFF
TGTGCCAGCAGTTTGGGACTAGCGGGCTATGAGCAGTTCTTC
>NA|NA|TRBV7-9|TRBJ2-7
CASSADRDFSYEQYF
TGTGCCAGCAGCGCTGACCGAGACTTCTCCTACGAGCAGTACTTC
>NA|once|TRBV27|TRBJ2-7
CASSLGGEQYF
TGTGCCAGCAGTTTGGGGGGCGAGCAGTACTTC
>NA|NA|TRBV21-1|TRBJ1-2
CASSKGQGAYGYTF
TGTGCCAGCAGCAAGGGACAGGGGGCTTATGGCTACACCTTC
>TRBD1|NA|TRBV15|TRBJ2-7
CATSSGQGYEQYF
TGTGCCACCAGCTCGGGACAGGGCTACGAGCAGTACTTC
>TRBD2|NA|TRBV29-1|TRBJ2-3
CSVEGSPWTSGSTDTQYF
TGCAGCGTTGAAGGGTCCCCCTGGACTAGCGGCAGCACAGATACGCAGTATTTT
>TRBD1|NA|TRBV28|TRBJ2-7
CASSFLDRAYEQYF
TGTGCCAGCAGTTTTTTGGACAGGGCCTACGAGCAGTACTTC
>TRBD1|NA|TRBV7-9|TRBJ2-7
CASSLDTGGRDF
TGTGCCAGCAGCTTAGATACAGGGGGTCGGGACTTC
>TRBD2|once|TRBV7-9|TRBJ2-3
CASRRAGGTTDTQYF
TGTGCCAGCAGACGAGCGGGAGGCACCACAGATACGCAGTATTTT
>NA|NA|TRBV11-2|TRBJ2-1
CASSPDSRAGNEQFF
TGTGCCAGCAGTCCGGACTCCCGGGCGGGCAATGAGCAGTTCTTC
>TRBD2|NA|TRBV6-1|TRBJ2-3
CASRLLAGGTDTQYF
TGTGCCAGCAGGTTACTAGCGGGAGGGACAGATACGCAGTATTTT
>NA|NA|TRBV9|TRBJ2-3
CASSQSTDTQYF
TGTGCCAGCAGCCAAAGCACAGATACGCAGTATTTT
>NA|NA|TRBV15|TRBJ2-1
CATSRDEVAVPPNEQFF
TGTGCCACCAGCAGAGATGAGGTGGCGGTACCTCCTAATGAGCAGTTCTTC
>TRBD2|NA|TRBV7-2|TRBJ2-7
CASSLRIRQAGGDEQYF
TGTGCCAGCAGCTTAAGAATACGACAAGCGGGAGGAGACGAGCAGTACTTC
>TRBD1|NA|TRBV11-2|TRBJ1-2
CASSSIPGQGYGYTF
TGTGCCAGCAGCTCCATCCCGGGACAGGGCTATGGCTACACCTTC
>TRBD2|NA|TRBV27|TRBJ2-3
CASSLLAGAFDTQYF
TGTGCCAGCAGTTTACTAGCGGGAGCCTTTGATACGCAGTATTTT
>TRBD1|few|TRBV5-6|TRBJ1-6
CASSWDRANSPLHF
TGTGCCAGCAGCTGGGACAGGGCGAATTCACCCCTCCACTTT
>NA|NA|TRBV13|TRBJ2-5
CASSSGFGGSQETQYF
TGTGCCAGCAGCTCCGGGTTTGGTGGGAGCCAAGAGACCCAGTACTTC
>NA|NA|TRBV7-2|TRBJ2-3
CASSPPGADTQYF
TGTGCCAGCAGCCCCCCTGGAGCAGATACGCAGTATTTT
>TRBD2|NA|TRBV2|TRBJ2-1
CASTEGGREAVIEQFF
TGTGCCAGCACCGAAGGGGGGCGGGAGGCCGTAATTGAGCAGTTCTTC
>TRBD1|NA|TRBV11-2|TRBJ1-1
CASKGQGGTEAFF
TGTGCCAGCAAGGGACAGGGGGGCACTGAAGCTTTCTTT
>NA|NA|TRBV5-1|TRBJ2-3
CASSSSGASTDTQYF
TGCGCCAGCAGCTCTAGTGGGGCTAGCACAGATACGCAGTATTTT
>NA|NA|TRBV27|TRBJ2-2
CASSLPYTGELFF
TGTGCCAGCAGTTTACCGTACACCGGGGAGCTGTTTTTT
>TRBD1|NA|TRBV19|TRBJ1-2
CASSPGTGGYTF
TGTGCCAGTAGTCCGGGGACAGGTGGCTACACCTTC
>TRBD2|NA|TRBV7-9|TRBJ2-7
CASSLVTSGSIYEQYF
TGTGCCAGCAGCTTAGTGACTAGCGGGAGTATCTACGAGCAGTACTTC
>TRBD2|NA|TRBV6-1|TRBJ2-2
CASSEFRMAGGYTGELFF
TGTGCCAGCAGTGAATTCCGGATGGCGGGAGGGTACACCGGGGAGCTGTTTTTT
>TRBD2|NA|TRBV2|TRBJ2-7
CASSEARGGPTHEQYF
TGTGCCAGCAGTGAAGCGCGGGGGGGCCCGACCCACGAGCAGTACTTC
>TRBD1|NA|TRBV28|TRBJ1-2
CASSPGRGHFGYTF
TGTGCCAGCAGTCCCGGAAGGGGGCACTTTGGCTACACCTTC
>NA|NA|TRBV6-1|TRBJ2-3
CASSEWGGITDTQYF
TGTGCCAGCAGTGAATGGGGCGGGATCACAGATACGCAGTATTTT
>NA|NA|TRBV11-2|TRBJ2-1
CASSASGANNEQFF
TGTGCCAGCAGCGCCTCAGGGGCTAACAATGAGCAGTTCTTC
>TRBD2|NA|TRBV9|TRBJ2-3
CASSPGETSVESDTQYF
TGTGCCAGCAGCCCGGGGGAGACTAGCGTCGAATCAGATACGCAGTATTTT
>NA|few|TRBV9|TRBJ2-5
CASSVRAGNEETQYF
TGTGCCAGCAGCGTAAGGGCAGGGAATGAAGAGACCCAGTACTTC
>NA|once|TRBV4-1|TRBJ2-7
CASSQEQGEQYF
TGCGCCAGCAGCCAAGAGCAGGGAGAGCAGTACTTC
>NA|NA|TRBV6-5|TRBJ2-3
CASSYVAQSTDTQYF
TGTGCCAGCAGTTACGTAGCCCAAAGCACAGATACGCAGTATTTT
>NA|NA|TRBV4-3|TRBJ2-7
CASSQVASLPEGFYEQYF
TGCGCCAGCAGCCAAGTAGCGAGCCTACCGGAGGGATTTTACGAGCAGTACTTC
>NA|NA|TRBV5-4|TRBJ2-7
CASSLQGAGKDENF
TGTGCCAGCAGCTTGCAAGGGGCAGGGAAGGATGAAAACTTC
>TRBD2|NA|TRBV4-2|TRBJ2-5
CASSQEGLAEETQYF
TGTGCCAGCAGCCAAGAGGGACTAGCCGAAGAGACCCAGTACTTC
>NA|NA|TRBV29-1|TRBJ1-2
CSVEARGPLGYTF
TGCAGCGTTGAAGCCAGGGGCCCCCTTGGCTACACCTTC
>NA|NA|TRBV4-1|TRBJ2-1
CASSPPGGKTYNEQFF
TGCGCCAGCAGCCCCCCAGGGGGGAAAACCTACAATGAGCAGTTCTTC
>NA|NA|TRBV5-4|TRBJ1-2
CASSFLEFYGYTF
TGTGCCAGCAGCTTTTTAGAGTTCTATGGCTACACCTTC
>TRBD1|NA|TRBV2|TRBJ1-1
CATIPRDRGGGTEAFF
TGTGCCACCATACCGAGGGACAGGGGCGGGGGCACTGAAGCTTTCTTT
>TRBD1|NA|TRBV19|TRBJ1-5
CASSIPDRARDQPQHF
TGTGCCAGTAGTATCCCGGACAGGGCACGGGATCAGCCCCAGCATTTT
>NA|NA|TRBV28|TRBJ2-7
CASSFGDGQRTYEQYF
TGTGCCAGCAGTTTCGGCGACGGGCAGCGGACCTACGAGCAGTACTTC
>TRBD2|NA|TRBV5-8|TRBJ2-2
CASSLGTSGVEPNTGELFF
TGTGCCAGCAGCTTGGGTACTAGCGGGGTCGAACCGAACACCGGGGAGCTGTTTTTT
>NA|NA|TRBV27|TRBJ2-1
CASGLTSGNEQFF
TGTGCCAGCGGATTGACTAGTGGGAATGAGCAGTTCTTC